This T cell receptor (beta chain) comes out of a study of T cell responses to AZD1222 COVID-19 vaccine. This table comes from immunoSEQ multiplex PCR, and its TCRdb copy is limited to in-frame clones, with some not included. The sample consists of nearly 110,000 clones, more than 80% of them appearing once. This CDR3 spans 13 amino acids. From germline, CDR1 is MDHEN and CDR2 SYDVKM. V lost 2 bases to trimming and J lost 4 bases, with 9 bases between them. Study-level results: Spike-specific TCRs gained breadth and depth after people received two AZD1222 doses. Among the donors, most were white British and more were female, and clonal diversity was possibly underestimated.

Note on this clone: Its antigen is undetermined.

The sequence derives from an adult in good health. The V gene is TRBV28, the J gene TRBJ2-7, with D hard to call. This material consisted of peripheral blood, taken on day 0 of AZD1222 vaccination. Here the CDR3 reads CASSLGREYEQYF. The DNA of the CDR3 is TGTGCCAGCAGTTTAGGCCGCGAATACGAGCAGTACTTC.